This T cell receptor (beta chain) was identified during a study of T cells in Graves' hyperthyroidism and ophthalmopathy. To note about this clonotype: The antigen is not known.

Per germline, CDR1 SGHTA and CDR2 FQGNSA. The trim removed 2 bases at V and 1 base at J, leaving 3 bases unmatched. The CDR3 is 17 residues long. Those with hyperthyroidism were 18 to 65 years old, newly diagnosed, and ill for under 2 months. Clinical symptoms, serum thyroxine and TRAb, thyroid ultrasound and orbital computed tomography were used for the diagnoses. Regarding the study as a whole: Ophthalmopathy, which appeared later, was predicted by the model a median 6.5 months before onset.

Authors of the study amplified TCR beta CDR3 regions from RNA transcripts. The TCR CDR3 first-round RT-PCR relied on the HTBI primer set. In TCRdb, the multiplex PCR reads were re-called with MiXCR into one record per CDR3 protein. The table has about 840,000 distinct CDR3 sequences, 35% to 45% seen once; the top ten hold around 10%. V usage is TRBV7-2 and J usage is TRBJ2-7; 15 bases line up with TRBD2. The clonotype was recovered from a man between 18 and 35 years old with Graves' hyperthyroidism. Material for sequencing was blood. DNA for the CDR3: TGTGCCAGCAGCTTATCGGGACTAGCGGGAGGATCCTACGAGCAGTACTTC. Its translation: CASSLSGLAGGSYEQYF. Variable domain in full (rest from reference TRBV7-2 and TRBJ2-7): GAGVSQSPSNKVTEKGKDVELRCDPISGHTALYWYRQSLGQGLEFLIYFQGNSAPDKSGLPSDRFSAERTGGSVSTLTIQRTQQEDSAVYLCASSLSGLAGGSYEQYFGPGTRLTVT.